One sample yielded the 29 T cell receptor beta chains listed below, sequenced in a study of CD8+ T cells in alopecia areata. The sequencing template was cDNA reverse transcribed from extracted RNA. Assay used: immunoSEQ multiplex PCR; TCRdb lists only in-frame clones, some missing. Seen here are roughly 120,000 clones, roughly 55% observed once, and the top ten hold more than 9%. Treatment denoted: oral pan-JAK inhibitor, 5-10 mg twice daily. The sequencing here drew on CD8+ T cells sorted from blood, taken at week 24, from a patient treated with tofacitinib. The source is a human donor with alopecia areata.

This clone occurred a few times. The chain carries TRBV5-1 and TRBJ2-7; tentative D call: TRBD2 (6 bases). This CDR3 contains 14 residues. V lost 4 bases and J 2 bases, leaving 13 bases between the germline ends. Germline V gene sequence: CDR1 SGHRS, CDR2 YFSETQ. This chain's CDR3 is CASSAMGGTYEQYF. The CDR3 nucleotides are TGCGCCAGCAGCGCTATGGGGGGAACCTACGAGCAGTACTTC.

This clone was observed a few times. The gene calls are TRBV11-2 and TRBJ1-2; 10 bases are a match to TRBD1. CDR1 is SGHAT and CDR2 is FQNNGV in the germline V gene. The CDR3 has 14 residues. J was trimmed by 2 bases and V by 5 bases; bases with no gene match: 2. Here the CDR3 DNA reads TGTGCCAGCAGCGTGGACAGGGGGAACTATGGCTACACCTTC. Protein sequence: CASSVDRGNYGYTF.

The CDR3 DNA is TGTGCCAGCAGCTTGGGAGGCGAGGTTGGGGTGGACGAGCAGTACTTC. Amino acid sequence: CASSLGGEVGVDEQYF. The chain joins TRBV5-4 to TRBJ2-7, with D unresolved. Germline V lookup: CDR1 SGHNT, CDR2 YYREEE (reference sequence). The length of the CDR3 is 16 residues. Deletions cut 0 bases from V and 5 bases from J, with 18 bases between.

This chain links TRBV13 with TRBJ2-7; 9 nucleotides line up with TRBD1. CDR3 length: 14 residues. J lost 6 bases, V lost 5 bases, and 8 bases had no gene match. Germline-derived CDR1 and CDR2 are PRHDT and FYEKMQ (reference sequence). The chain's CDR3 is CASSETGGEGEQYF. CDR3 bases: TGTGCCAGCAGCGAGACAGGGGGAGAAGGCGAGCAGTACTTC.

This clone has a single count. The rearrangement joins TRBV2 to TRBJ2-5, with TRBD1 identical over 8 bases. CDR3 length: 12 residues. The germline gives CDR1 SNHLY, CDR2 FYNNEI. J lost 3 bases, V lost 10 bases, and 4 bases had no gene match. The CDR3 reads CATPDREETQYF. The CDR3, as DNA: TGTGCCACCCCGGACAGGGAAGAGACCCAGTACTTC.

For this clone: The sample contains more than one DNA sequence encoding this CDR3. The CDR3 coding sequence is TGTGCCAGCAGCTTAGCGGAGACCCAGTACTTC. Its translation: CASSLAETQYF. This rearrangement joins TRBV7-9 to TRBJ2-5; D is ambiguous. CDR1 and CDR2 (germline): SEHNR, FQNEAQ (reference sequence). Trimming stripped 0 bases from V and 5 bases from J, with 1 base between. This CDR3 spans 11 amino acids.

The chain employs TRBV7-2 and TRBJ1-1; D uncertain. This CDR3 spans 16 amino acids. Germline V CDR1 and CDR2: SGHTA, FQGNSA. Between the trimmed V and J ends, which lost 1 base and 0 bases, there was a span of 12 bases. DNA for the CDR3: TGTGCCAGCAGCTTAGACGGAACAGCCATGAACACTGAAGCTTTCTTT. It encodes CASSLDGTAMNTEAFF.

The chain employs TRBV6-5 and TRBJ2-2; D is unclear. This CDR3 has 14 residues. Germline CDR1 reads MNHEY; CDR2 reads SVGAGI. With 2 bases removed from V and 4 bases from J, the gap between germline ends came to 8 bases. CDR3 sequence reads: CASSYTAVTGELFF. In DNA form, the CDR3 reads TGTGCCAGCAGTTACACGGCGGTCACCGGGGAGCTGTTTTTT.

This chain connects TRBV5-1 to TRBJ1-2; D not resolved. Germline CDR1 reads SGHRS; CDR2 reads YFSETQ. Trimming took 0 bases from V and 4 from J, leaving 10 bases between them. The CDR3 spans 14 residues. The CDR3 here is CASSLEVAAYGYTF. The CDR3 DNA is TGCGCCAGCAGCTTGGAGGTCGCAGCCTATGGCTACACCTTC.

The table lists this clone with a few counts. The V and J genes are TRBV6-5 and TRBJ2-1, with D tentatively TRBD2 (6 bases). From germline, CDR1 is MNHEY and CDR2 SVGAGI. This CDR3 has 15 residues. Trimming pared 6 bases from V and 6 bases from J, leaving 18 bases between. This CDR3 reads CASSPSGGAVNEQFF. CDR3 DNA sequence: TGTGCCAGCAGCCCCAGCGGCGGGGCTGTCAATGAGCAGTTCTTC.

Here the CDR3 DNA reads TGTGCCTGGACCCCCAGGACAGCGAACACTGAAGCTTTCTTT. The encoded protein is CAWTPRTANTEAFF. The chain couples TRBV30 to TRBJ1-1; tentative D call: TRBD1 (6 bases). Germline V lookup: CDR1 GTSNPN, CDR2 SVGIG (reference sequence). The length of the CDR3 is 14 residues. Trimming took off 4 bases at V and 1 base at J, with 13 bases between the two ends.

The chain uses TRBV30 and TRBJ2-7; maybe TRBD1 (6 bases). V lost 5 bases and J 4 bases, leaving 15 bases between the germline ends. CDR3 length equals 13 residues. Per the germline V gene, CDR1 is GTSNPN and CDR2 is SVGIG (reference sequence). Here the CDR3 DNA reads TGTGCCTGGTCTCAGGACAGCGAGTACGAGCAGTACTTC. Its protein product is CAWSQDSEYEQYF.

The chain uses TRBV5-6 and TRBJ1-2; no reliable D call. Germline CDR1 SGHDT, CDR2 YYEEEE. V was pared by 0 bases and J by 6 bases, with 15 bases between. The CDR3 length is 15 residues. CDR3 protein: CASSLVAASPNGYTF. CDR3 bases: TGTGCCAGCAGCTTGGTGGCAGCTTCCCCCAATGGCTACACCTTC.

The chain has TRBV4-2 and TRBJ2-7; perhaps TRBD2 as D (6 bases). V was cut by 4 bases and J by 0 bases, with 13 bases left in between. The CDR3 consists of 15 residues. Per germline, CDR1 LGHNA and CDR2 YNFKEQ. The CDR3 is CASSPPGSGSYEQYF. Here the CDR3 DNA reads TGTGCCAGCAGCCCCCCGGGTAGCGGCTCCTACGAGCAGTACTTC.

V usage is TRBV25-1 and J usage is TRBJ1-1; D gene unclear. This CDR3 is 13 amino acids long. Trimming took off 3 bases at V and 1 base at J, with 6 bases between the two ends. CDR1 is MGHDK and CDR2 is SYGVNS in the germline V gene. Written as DNA, the CDR3 is TGTGCCAGCAGTGATTCCGGGAACACTGAAGCTTTCTTT. It yields the protein CASSDSGNTEAFF.

The J gene is TRBJ2-5, the V gene TRBV2, with no clear D. The closer fit of TRBJ2-7 to the DNA end suggests the J call may be wrong. CDR1 is SNHLY and CDR2 is FYNNEI in the germline V gene. The CDR3 is 15 amino acids. CDR3 region: CASSGEFAYFYEQYF. CDR3 nucleotides: TGTGCCAGCAGTGGCGAATTCGCCTACTTCTACGAGCAGTACTTC.

This clone appeared a few times. This chain connects TRBV13 to TRBJ2-5; D tentatively fits TRBD1 or TRBD2 (5 bases each). V dropped 7 bases and J dropped 1 base, with 10 bases sitting between them. The length of the CDR3 is 13 residues. The germline V gene encodes CDR1 PRHDT and CDR2 FYEKMQ (reference sequence). The CDR3 sequence is CASKGDVQETQYF. CDR3 sequence (DNA): TGTGCCAGCAAAGGGGACGTCCAAGAGACCCAGTACTTC.

The V gene is TRBV27, the J gene TRBJ1-2; 8 bases align to TRBD1. V gave up 4 bases and J gave up 8 bases; unmatched junction bases: 6. Germline CDR1 is MNHEY and CDR2 is SMNVEV (reference sequence). The CDR3 is made up of 13 amino acids. The CDR3 is CASSSAGGRGYTF. Here the CDR3 DNA reads TGTGCCAGCAGTTCCGCAGGGGGCCGGGGCTACACCTTC.

With respect to this clone: Additional DNA sequences in this sample encode the identical CDR3. The CDR3 reads CASSLGVQPQHF. The CDR3 nucleotides read TGTGCCAGCAGCTTAGGTGTTCAGCCCCAGCATTTT. The chain is built from TRBV7-9 and TRBJ1-5; D gene ambiguous. Trimming pared 1 base from V and 6 bases from J, leaving 4 bases between. CDR3 length: 12 amino acids. The V gene's germline CDR1 is SEHNR and CDR2 FQNEAQ (reference sequence).

This clone was picked up a small number of times. The chain uses TRBV5-4 and TRBJ1-4; 8 positions match TRBD1. There are 14 residues in the CDR3. Germline V gene data show CDR1 as SGHNT and CDR2 as YYREEE (reference sequence). J lost 6 bases, V lost 2 bases, and 3 bases had no gene match. Here the CDR3 DNA reads TGTGCCAGCAGCTTTTCAGGGGGCGATGAAAAACTGTTTTTT. As protein: CASSFSGGDEKLFF.

The gene calls are TRBV23-1 and TRBJ2-2; 8 nucleotides match TRBD2. TRBV23-1 is assigned to the ORF class and has an uncertain function. V lost 7 bases to trimming and J lost 5 bases; unmatched junction nucleotides: 6. The CDR3 is 14 amino acids. In nucleotides, the CDR3 is TGCGCCAGCACCCCAACGGGGGGGACCGGGGAGCTGTTTTTT. This codes for CASTPTGGTGELFF.

The V and J genes are TRBV7-9 and TRBJ1-2; the D gene is possibly TRBD1 (5 bases). The V end was cut by 3 bases, the J end by 4 bases, with 6 bases between. This CDR3 is 12 amino acids long. Germline CDR1 and CDR2: SEHNR and FQNEAQ (reference sequence). Written as DNA, the CDR3 is TGTGCCAGCAGCTTTGACAGCTATGGCTACACCTTC. It codes for CASSFDSYGYTF.

On this clone itself: Other DNA sequences in the sample encode the same CDR3. This rearrangement joins TRBV19 to TRBJ1-5; D unclear. The CDR3 covers 14 residues. Germline CDR1 and CDR2: LNHDA and SQIVND (reference sequence). Between the trimmed V and J ends, which lost 2 bases and 1 base, there was a span of 6 bases. In DNA, the CDR3 is TGTGCCAGTAGTATAAGAGACAGCAATCAGCCCCAGCATTTT. Its translation: CASSIRDSNQPQHF.

The gene calls are TRBV5-1 and TRBJ1-6; D is possibly TRBD1 (5 bases). This CDR3 has 16 amino acids. Per the germline V gene, CDR1 is SGHRS and CDR2 is YFSETQ. Trimming removed 2 bases from V and 10 bases from J, with 19 bases in between. CDR3 coding DNA: TGCGCCAGCAGCTTTCGGGGGAACTTACGGGGGTCACCCCTCCACTTT. This codes for CASSFRGNLRGSPLHF.

V is TRBV5-1 and J is TRBJ2-7, with 9 positions matching TRBD1. V was pared by 2 bases and J by 5 bases, with 5 bases of the junction left unmatched. The CDR3 runs 14 residues. Germline V gene lookup returns CDR1 SGHRS and CDR2 YFSETQ. CDR3 loop: CASSLRDRANEQYF. The CDR3 DNA sequence: TGCGCCAGCAGCTTACGGGACAGGGCAAACGAGCAGTACTTC.

This chain links TRBV13 with TRBJ2-7, with 9 bases fitting TRBD2. Germline-derived CDR1 and CDR2 are PRHDT and FYEKMQ (reference sequence). The V and J ends lost 5 bases and 4 bases, in that order; junction bases with no gene match: 9. This CDR3 is built from 15 residues. The CDR3 DNA follows: TGTGCCAGCAGCCCTCCCCTAGCGGGGACTTACGAGCAGTACTTC. Translated, it gives CASSPPLAGTYEQYF. The complete variable domain, with remaining parts taken from reference TRBV13 and TRBJ2-7, reads AAGVIQSPRHLIKEKRETATLKCYPIPRHDTVYWYQQGPGQDPQFLISFYEKMQSDKGSIPDRFSAQQFSDYHSELNMSSLELGDSALYFCASSPPLAGTYEQYFGPGTRLTVT.

This clone came up a few times. This chain links TRBV15 with TRBJ1-2; no clear D gene. This CDR3 contains 13 residues. Trimming took 5 bases from V and 7 from J, leaving 14 bases between them. The V gene's germline CDR1 is LNHNV and CDR2 YYDKDF (reference sequence). CDR3 sequence: CATSERPRRGYTF. CDR3 DNA: TGTGCCACCAGCGAACGGCCCCGCCGTGGCTACACCTTC. The full variable domain, with the rest looked up from reference TRBV15 and TRBJ1-2, is DAMVIQNPRYQVTQFGKPVTLSCSQTLNHNVMYWYQQKSSQAPKLLFHYYDKDFNNEADTPDNFQSRRPNTSFCFLDIRSPGLGDTAMYLCATSERPRRGYTFGSGTRLTVV.

This clone was seen just once. This sequence joins TRBV5-4 and TRBJ1-2; possible D gene TRBD1, 6 bases. Trimming took off 4 bases at V and 7 bases at J, with 20 bases between the two ends. The CDR3 spans 15 residues. CDR1 is SGHNT, CDR2 YYREEE, per germline (reference sequence). The chain's CDR3 is CASSAHYRDKSGYTF. For the CDR3, the DNA is TGTGCCAGCAGCGCCCATTACCGGGACAAGAGTGGCTACACCTTC. The full variable domain, with the rest looked up from reference TRBV5-4 and TRBJ1-2, is ETGVTQSPTHLIKTRGQQVTLRCSSQSGHNTVSWYQQALGQGPQFIFQYYREEENGRGNFPPRFSGLQFPNYSSELNVNALELDDSALYLCASSAHYRDKSGYTFGSGTRLTVV.

This clone was counted between two and nine times. The chain has TRBV6-5 and TRBJ2-7, with D possibly matching TRBD2 (6 bases). Germline CDR1 is MNHEY and CDR2 is SVGAGI. The CDR3 has 14 amino acids. The germline V and J ends were trimmed by 3 bases and 3 bases, with 12 bases remaining between them. The CDR3 region has the DNA TGTGCCAGCAGTTATCGCGGGACCCTCTACGAGCAGTACTTC. Protein sequence: CASSYRGTLYEQYF.